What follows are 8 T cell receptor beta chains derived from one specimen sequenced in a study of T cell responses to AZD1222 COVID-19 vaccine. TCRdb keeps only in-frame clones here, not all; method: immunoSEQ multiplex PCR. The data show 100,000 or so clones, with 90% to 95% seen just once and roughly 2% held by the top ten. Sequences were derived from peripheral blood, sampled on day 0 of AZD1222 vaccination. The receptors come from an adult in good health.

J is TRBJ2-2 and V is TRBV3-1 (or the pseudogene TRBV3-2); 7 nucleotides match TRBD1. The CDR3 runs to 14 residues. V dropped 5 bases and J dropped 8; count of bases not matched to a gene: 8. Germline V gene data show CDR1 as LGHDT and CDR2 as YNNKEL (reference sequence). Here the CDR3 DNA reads TGTGCCAGCAGCTACAGGGGTAGTGGAGGGGAGCTGTTTTTT. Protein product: CASSYRGSGGELFF.

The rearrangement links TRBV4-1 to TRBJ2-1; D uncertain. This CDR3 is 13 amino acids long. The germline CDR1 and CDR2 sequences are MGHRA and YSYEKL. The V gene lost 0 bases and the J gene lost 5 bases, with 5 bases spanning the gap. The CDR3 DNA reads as TGCGCCAGCAGCCAAGATTGGGACAATGAGCAGTTCTTC. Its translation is CASSQDWDNEQFF.

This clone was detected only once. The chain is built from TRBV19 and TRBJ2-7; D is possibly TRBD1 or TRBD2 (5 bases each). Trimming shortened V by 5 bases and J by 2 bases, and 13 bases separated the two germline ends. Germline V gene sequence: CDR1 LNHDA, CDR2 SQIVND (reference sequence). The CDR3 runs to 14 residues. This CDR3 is CASSLRDGTYEQYF. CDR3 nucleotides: TGTGCCAGTAGTCTCCGGGACGGAACCTACGAGCAGTACTTC.

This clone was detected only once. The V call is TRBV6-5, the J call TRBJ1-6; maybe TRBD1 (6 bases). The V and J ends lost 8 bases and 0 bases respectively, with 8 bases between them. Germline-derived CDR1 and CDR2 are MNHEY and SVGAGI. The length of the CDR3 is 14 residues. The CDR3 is CASQDSSYNSPLHF. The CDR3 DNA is TGTGCCAGCCAGGACAGCTCCTATAATTCACCCCTCCACTTT.

For the CDR3, the DNA is TGCGCCAGCAGTCGATTGGGGGAGGAGTACGAGCAGTACTTC. It encodes CASSRLGEEYEQYF. This chain joins TRBV10-2 and TRBJ2-7; perhaps TRBD2 as D (6 bases). Germline values: CDR1 WSHSY, CDR2 SAAADI. Trimming stripped 5 bases from V and 4 bases from J, with 15 bases between. This CDR3 is built from 14 residues.

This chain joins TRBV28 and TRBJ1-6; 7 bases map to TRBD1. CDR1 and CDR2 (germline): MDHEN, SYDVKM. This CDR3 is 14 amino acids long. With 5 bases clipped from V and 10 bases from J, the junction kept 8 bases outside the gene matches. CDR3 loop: CASSVNRGRSPLHF. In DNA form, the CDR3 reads TGTGCCAGCAGTGTGAACAGGGGTAGATCACCCCTCCACTTT.

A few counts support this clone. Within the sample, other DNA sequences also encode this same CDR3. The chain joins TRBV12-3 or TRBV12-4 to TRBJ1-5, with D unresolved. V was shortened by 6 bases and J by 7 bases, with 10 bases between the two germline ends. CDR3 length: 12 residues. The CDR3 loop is CASSLHGQPQHF. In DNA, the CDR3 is TGTGCCAGCAGCCTACACGGGCAGCCCCAGCATTTT.

The CDR3 DNA is TGTGCCAGCAGCTTAGCCTTCGGCGGAAGCTCCTACGAGCAGTACTTC. This translates into CASSLAFGGSSYEQYF. The V gene is TRBV7-2, the J gene TRBJ2-7; D remains ambiguous. This CDR3 region has 16 residues. V lost 0 bases and J lost 0, with 12 bases in between. The germline V gene encodes CDR1 SGHTA and CDR2 FQGNSA.